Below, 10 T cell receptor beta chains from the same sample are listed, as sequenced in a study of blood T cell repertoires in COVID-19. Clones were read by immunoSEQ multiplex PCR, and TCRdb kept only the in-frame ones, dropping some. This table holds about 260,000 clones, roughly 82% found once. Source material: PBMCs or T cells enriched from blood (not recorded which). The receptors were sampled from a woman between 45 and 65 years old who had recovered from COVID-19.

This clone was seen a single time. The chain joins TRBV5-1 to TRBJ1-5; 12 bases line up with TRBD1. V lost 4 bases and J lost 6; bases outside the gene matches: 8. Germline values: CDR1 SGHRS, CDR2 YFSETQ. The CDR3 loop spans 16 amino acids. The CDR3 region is CASSLGTGGSAQPQHF. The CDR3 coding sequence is TGCGCCAGCAGCCTCGGGACAGGGGGCTCTGCTCAGCCCCAGCATTTT.

DNA of the CDR3: TGTGCCAGCAGTTACGGGCGGGGGGGCATCGCCGAGCAGTACTTC. Its protein is CASSYGRGGIAEQYF. The chain couples TRBV6-5 to TRBJ2-7; TRBD2 agrees at 9 bases. The CDR3 runs 15 residues. In germline, CDR1 is MNHEY, CDR2 SVGAGI. With V trimmed by 2 bases and J by 6 bases, 8 bases remained unmatched.

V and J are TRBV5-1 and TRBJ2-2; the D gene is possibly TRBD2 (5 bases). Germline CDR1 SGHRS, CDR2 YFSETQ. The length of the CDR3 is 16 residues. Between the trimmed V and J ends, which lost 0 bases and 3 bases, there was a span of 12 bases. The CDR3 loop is CASSLAWGVDTGELFF. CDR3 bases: TGCGCCAGCAGCTTGGCGTGGGGAGTTGACACCGGGGAGCTGTTTTTT.

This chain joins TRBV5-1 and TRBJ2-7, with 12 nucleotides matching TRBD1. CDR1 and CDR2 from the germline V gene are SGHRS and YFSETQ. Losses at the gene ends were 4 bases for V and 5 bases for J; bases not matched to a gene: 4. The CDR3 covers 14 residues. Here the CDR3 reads CASSTGTGGHEQYF. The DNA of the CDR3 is TGCGCCAGCAGCACCGGGACAGGGGGCCACGAGCAGTACTTC.

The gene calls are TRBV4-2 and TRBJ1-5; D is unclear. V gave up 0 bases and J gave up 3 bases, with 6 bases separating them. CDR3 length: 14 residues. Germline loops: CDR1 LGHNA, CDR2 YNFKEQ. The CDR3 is CASSQDRLNQPQHF. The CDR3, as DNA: TGTGCCAGCAGCCAAGACAGACTCAATCAGCCCCAGCATTTT.

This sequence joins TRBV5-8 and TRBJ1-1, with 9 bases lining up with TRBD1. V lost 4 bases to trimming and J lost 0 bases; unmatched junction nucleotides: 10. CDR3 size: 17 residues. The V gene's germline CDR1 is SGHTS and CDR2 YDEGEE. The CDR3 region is CASSRGQGLSLNTEAFF. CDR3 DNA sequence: TGTGCCAGCAGCAGGGGACAGGGCTTGAGTCTGAACACTGAAGCTTTCTTT.

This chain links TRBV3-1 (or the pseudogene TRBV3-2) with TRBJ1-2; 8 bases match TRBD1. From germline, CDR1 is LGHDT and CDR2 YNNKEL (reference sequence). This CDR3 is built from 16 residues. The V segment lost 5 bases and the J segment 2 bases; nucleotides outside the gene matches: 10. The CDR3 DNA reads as TGTGCCAGCAGCGACCTCTTCGGACAGGGAAACTATGGCTACACCTTC. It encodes CASSDLFGQGNYGYTF.

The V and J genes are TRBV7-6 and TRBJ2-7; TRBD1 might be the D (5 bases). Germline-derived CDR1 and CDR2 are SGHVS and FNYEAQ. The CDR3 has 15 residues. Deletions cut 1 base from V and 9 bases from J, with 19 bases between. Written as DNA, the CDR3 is TGTGCCAGCAGCTTAGGGTCCAGGGCGGTAGGTGGGCAGTACTTC. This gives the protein CASSLGSRAVGGQYF.

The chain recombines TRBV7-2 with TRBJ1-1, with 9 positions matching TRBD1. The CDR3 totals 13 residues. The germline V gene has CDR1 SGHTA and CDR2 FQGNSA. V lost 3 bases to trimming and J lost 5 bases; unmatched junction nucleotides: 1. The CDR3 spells CASSFDRGTEAFF. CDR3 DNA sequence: TGTGCCAGCAGCTTCGACAGGGGGACTGAAGCTTTCTTT. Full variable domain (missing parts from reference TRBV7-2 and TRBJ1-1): GAGVSQSPSNKVTEKGKDVELRCDPISGHTALYWYRQSLGQGLEFLIYFQGNSAPDKSGLPSDRFSAERTGGSVSTLTIQRTQQEDSAVYLCASSFDRGTEAFFGQGTRLTVV.

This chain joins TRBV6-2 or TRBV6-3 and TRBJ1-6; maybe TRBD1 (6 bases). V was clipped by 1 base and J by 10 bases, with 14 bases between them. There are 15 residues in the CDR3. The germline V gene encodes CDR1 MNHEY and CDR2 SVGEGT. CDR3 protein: CASSYYRDAGSPLHF. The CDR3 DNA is TGTGCCAGCAGTTACTACAGGGACGCAGGATCACCCCTCCACTTT.